This TCR beta chain comes out of a study of Ad26.COV2.S vaccination and SARS-CoV-2 variants. Study summary: The study gave Ad26.COV2.S intramuscularly, once or twice 56 days apart. Overall study findings and caveats: Responses of spike-specific T cells (both CD8+ and CD4+) reportedly showed substantial breadth after vaccination. Greater spike-specific TCR breadth was seen in vaccine recipients than in placebo recipients.

The data were produced by immunoSEQ multiplex PCR, yet TCRdb's version contains in-frame clones alone and is incomplete. The data contain about 400,000 clones, 92% of them seen just once; the ten biggest clones take up about 1.7%. Only one count was recorded for this clone. Its antigen remains unidentified. The CDR3 covers 15 residues. The germline CDR1 and CDR2 sequences are KGHDR and SFDVKD. V was cut by 0 bases and J by 2 bases, with 9 bases left in between. The treatment is: around 19 received Ad26.COV2.S at low or high dose, single or two shots; a few received placebo; per-sample allocation not given. The samples date from day 63 after the first vaccine or placebo injection.

V and J are TRBV24-1 and TRBJ2-5; no definite D call. This specimen was peripheral blood, taken in a trial of Ad26.COV2.S vaccine versus placebo. The TCR was taken from a person between 18 and 65 years old who received the Ad26.COV2.S COVID-19 vaccine or a placebo. The CDR3: CATSDLPPGQETQYF. CDR3 coding DNA: TGTGCCACCAGTGATTTGCCCCCCGGGCAAGAGACCCAGTACTTC.